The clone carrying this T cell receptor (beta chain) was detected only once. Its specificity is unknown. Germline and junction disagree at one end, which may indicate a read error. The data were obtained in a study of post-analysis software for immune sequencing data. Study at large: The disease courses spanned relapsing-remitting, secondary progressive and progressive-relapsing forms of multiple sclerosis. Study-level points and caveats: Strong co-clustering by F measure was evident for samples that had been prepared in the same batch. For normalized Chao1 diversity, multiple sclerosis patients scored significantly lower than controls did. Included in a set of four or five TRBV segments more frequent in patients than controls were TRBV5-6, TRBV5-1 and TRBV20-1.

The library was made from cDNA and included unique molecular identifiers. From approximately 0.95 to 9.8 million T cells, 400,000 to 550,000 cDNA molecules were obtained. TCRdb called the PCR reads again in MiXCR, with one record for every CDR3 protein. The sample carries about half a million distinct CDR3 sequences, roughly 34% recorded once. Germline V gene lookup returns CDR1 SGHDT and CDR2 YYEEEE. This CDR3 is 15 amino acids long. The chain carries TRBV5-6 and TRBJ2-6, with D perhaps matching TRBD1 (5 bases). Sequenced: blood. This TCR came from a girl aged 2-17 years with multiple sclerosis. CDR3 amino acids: CASSPDASGANVRTF. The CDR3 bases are TGTGCCAGCAGCCCTGACGCCTCTGGGGCCAACGTCCGGACTTTC.